This section outlines one TCR beta chain sequence together with its context. Its antigen remains unidentified. Trimming cost V 0 bases and J 5 bases, with 9 bases left between them. In germline, CDR1 is SGDLS, CDR2 YYNGEE. The length of the CDR3 is 14 residues. This entry comes from a study of cytomegalovirus exposure and HLA in healthy donors. Study-level points and caveats: Later analysis suggested links between common viral pathogens and several top significant clusters. Roughly uniform depth of sequencing across donors was assumed in presence/absence analyses.

A multiplex PCR was run with 60 Vbeta primers and 13 Jbeta primers. The protocol was immunoSEQ multiplex PCR, while the TCRdb copy is restricted to in-frame clones and leaves out a portion. The sample has 200,000 to 250,000 clones, 70% to 80% seen once. At sampling all donors were nominally healthy, likely with unrecorded immune exposures. The receptor comes from an older woman in good health and CMV-seropositive. The chain employs TRBV9 and TRBJ2-1; weak D call: TRBD1 (6 bases). Sequenced sample: PBMCs. The CDR3 here is CASSVDRTDNEQFF. CDR3 sequence (DNA): TGTGCCAGCAGCGTAGACCGGACAGACAATGAGCAGTTCTTC. Full variable domain (outside the CDR3, taken from reference TRBV9 and TRBJ2-1): DSGVTQTPKHLITATGQRVTLRCSPRSGDLSVYWYQQSLDQGLQFLIQYYNGEERAKGNILERFSAQQFPDLHSELNLSSLELGDSALYFCASSVDRTDNEQFFGPGTRLTVL.